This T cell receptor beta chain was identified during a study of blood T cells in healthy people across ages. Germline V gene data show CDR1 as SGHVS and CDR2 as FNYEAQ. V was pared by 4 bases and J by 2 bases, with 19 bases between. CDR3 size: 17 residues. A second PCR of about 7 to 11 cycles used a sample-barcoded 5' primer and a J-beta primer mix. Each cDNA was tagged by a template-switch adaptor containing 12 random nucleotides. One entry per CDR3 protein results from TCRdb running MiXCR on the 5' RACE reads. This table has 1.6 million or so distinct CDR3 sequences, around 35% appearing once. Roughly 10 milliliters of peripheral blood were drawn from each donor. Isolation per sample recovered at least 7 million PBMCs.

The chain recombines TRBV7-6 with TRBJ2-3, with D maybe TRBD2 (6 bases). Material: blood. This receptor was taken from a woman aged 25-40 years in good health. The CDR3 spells CASSSPAGPRFTDTQYF. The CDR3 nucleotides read TGTGCCAGCAGCTCCCCGGCGGGGCCGCGATTCACAGATACGCAGTATTTT.